This T cell receptor beta chain appears in the sequencing data of a study of T cell changes during pregnancy in multiple sclerosis. After removal of 7 bases from V and 4 bases from J, the junction contained 11 bases not matched to a gene. CDR1 and CDR2 (germline): SGHTA, FQGTGA. The CDR3 totals 15 residues. Some clones are missing from TCRdb's copy, which holds only in-frame ones; the method was immunoSEQ multiplex PCR. The table has 30,000 or so clones, 80% to 90% seen once. The sample consisted of CD4+ T cells from peripheral blood mononuclear cells, taken in the first trimester of pregnancy. This TCR was recovered from a female donor in good health, enrolled as a control in a pregnancy study. The rearrangement uses TRBV7-3 and TRBJ2-5; 8 bases map to TRBD2. CDR3 loop: CASTVSGGQGETQYF. The CDR3 DNA reads TGTGCCAGCACCGTTTCGGGGGGGCAGGGAGAGACCCAGTACTTC.